This TCR beta chain was sequenced during a study of blood T cell repertoires in COVID-19. For the study at large: The United States, Italy and Spain provided the acute and convalescent COVID-19 samples. In each case, the material was cDNA or gDNA derived from T cells, B-cell-depleted T cells, or PBMCs.

Original data processing: Amplification of reference gene primers was used by the study to estimate nucleated cell counts. Profiled with immunoSEQ multiplex PCR; TCRdb holds only in-frame clones, not every one. V and J calls and clone size are as listed in that table; D and trimming were resolved from the DNA. This table holds about 160,000 clones, more than 80% found once. This clone was recorded once. It was during active infection that Seattle patients were enrolled and then longitudinally followed. CDR1 is SGHTA, CDR2 FQGNSA, per germline. The CDR3 contains 18 residues. Trimming cost V 6 bases and J 6 bases, with 29 bases left between them.

This TCR derives from a woman aged 55-69 years with COVID-19, enrolled during active disease. Sequencing used peripheral blood. The chain links TRBV7-2 to TRBJ1-2, with a possible D match to TRBD1 (5 bases). The CDR3: CASSHYQSGTLNRDGYTF. In DNA, the CDR3 is TGTGCCAGCAGTCACTATCAAAGCGGGACTCTCAATAGAGATGGCTACACCTTC.